The entry below describes one TCR beta chain. These data belong to a study of blood T cell repertoires in COVID-19. Participants came from about two dozen US areas, aged about 18 to 90 years. Cohorts were determined from participant-reported clinical history. Recovered participants had two consecutive negative NP/OP PCR tests, healthcare professional clearance, or symptom resolution. The CDR3 covers 14 residues. V dropped 3 bases and J dropped 3; count of bases not matched to a gene: 4. Germline CDR1 GTSNPN, CDR2 SVGIG (reference sequence). In the original processing: Amplification from reference gene primers served as the basis for estimated nucleated cell counts. The protocol was immunoSEQ multiplex PCR, while the TCRdb copy is restricted to in-frame clones and leaves out a portion. V and J calls and clone size are as listed in that table; D and trimming were resolved from the DNA. This sample has hundreds of thousands of clones, with more than 80% found just once.

Source material: PBMCs or T cells enriched from blood (not recorded which). This TCR was recovered from a man younger than 35 who had recovered from COVID-19. The chain links TRBV30 to TRBJ2-7; 11 bases map to TRBD2. CDR3 bases: TGTGCCTGGAGGGGACTAGCGGACAACTACGAGCAGTACTTC. It specifies CAWRGLADNYEQYF.